The 3 T cell receptor beta chains in this list originate from one sample, sequenced in a study of blood T cell repertoires in COVID-19. TCRdb's copy holds only in-frame clones and misses some; the assay was immunoSEQ multiplex PCR. The table includes 140,000 or so clones, about four fifths detected once. The material sequenced was peripheral blood. The receptors were gathered from a man between 65 and 85 years old who had recovered from COVID-19.

The chain carries TRBV10-2 and TRBJ2-5, with a weak D call TRBD1 (6 bases). Germline V CDR1 and CDR2: WSHSY, SAAADI. The CDR3 consists of 14 residues. Between the trimmed V and J ends, which lost 4 bases and 5 bases, there was a span of 14 bases. The CDR3 here is CASSAMGAAETQYF. CDR3 coding DNA: TGCGCCAGCAGTGCTATGGGGGCAGCGGAGACCCAGTACTTC.

The sample holds a few counts of this clone. This sequence joins TRBV7-2 and TRBJ1-1; D unresolved. The germline gives CDR1 SGHTA, CDR2 FQGNSA. With 8 bases removed from V and 1 base from J, the gap between germline ends came to 14 bases. The length of the CDR3 is 14 residues. The CDR3 sequence: CASSSWRSNTEAFF. In DNA form, the CDR3 reads TGTGCCAGCTCCTCCTGGAGGTCGAACACTGAAGCTTTCTTT.

This rearrangement joins TRBV10-1 to TRBJ2-1, with TRBD1 identical over 7 bases. Per the germline V gene, CDR1 is WNHNN and CDR2 is SYGVQD (reference sequence). V trimming: 5 bases; J trimming: 4 bases; junction bases outside the gene matches: 5. The CDR3 spans 14 residues. CDR3 DNA sequence: TGCGCCAGCAGTATAGGGACAGCTTACAATGAGCAGTTCTTC. Protein: CASSIGTAYNEQFF.